This TCR beta chain originates from a study of blood T cell repertoires in COVID-19. Assay used: immunoSEQ multiplex PCR; TCRdb lists only in-frame clones, some missing. The sample yields hundreds of thousands of clones, over 80% seen once. This CDR3 has 17 amino acids. CDR1 is MNHEY, CDR2 SMNVEV, per germline (reference sequence). Deletions cut 3 bases from V and 0 bases from J, with 17 bases between. The rearrangement links TRBV27 to TRBJ1-2, with TRBD1 as a possible D gene (5 bases). Sequencing was performed on peripheral blood. The TCR sequence derives from a woman between 45 and 65 years old with active or convalescent COVID-19. The DNA of the CDR3 is TGTGCCAGCAGTTTCTCTTGGCAGGGAACCTCTAACTATGGCTACACCTTC. Protein sequence: CASSFSWQGTSNYGYTF.